This T cell receptor (beta chain) stems from a study of primary melanoma T cells and metastatic recurrence (dated by TCRdb to the early 2020s). Some background on the complete study: The cohort comprised around 180 primary melanomas of stage T2 to T4, with thickness greater than 1 mm. Whether T-cell fraction and T-cell repertoire clonality in primary melanoma tumors predicted patient outcome was tested in the study. The T-cell fraction measured by TCR beta sequencing was compared against progression-free survival as the clinical outcome. Histopathological grading of tumor-infiltrating lymphocytes was compared with the T-cell fraction derived from sequencing.

General study outcomes and caveats: An effective T-cell-mediated antitumor response in primary melanoma was framed by the authors only as a suggestion, not a demonstrated mechanism. A T-cell fraction greater than 20% appeared to be protective whatever the ulceration status, mitotic rate or nodal disease. Progression-free survival was reportedly predicted by the tumor T-cell fraction independently of thickness, ulceration, mitotic rate and age. Adding T-cell fraction to tumor thickness reportedly improved progression-free survival prediction more than adding any other histopathological variable.

Library construction relied on the immunoSEQ multiplex PCR assay. High-throughput sequencing of the T-cell receptor beta chain was performed on primary melanoma tumor tissue. On the authors' methods: TCRB CDR3 sharing between samples and the distribution of insertions and deletions were included in the repertoire analyses. The predictive value of the T-cell fraction was ranked against histopathological variables by a gradient-boosted model. What TCRdb holds here is the immuneACCESS table cut down to in-frame rearrangements. Part of the clones is not present; checked against another copy, under half of the missing clones reflect an unresolved V gene, and the others are unexplained. The V and J calls and clone size are taken from that table; D and trimming were inferred from the DNA. The sample records about 1,300 clones, more than 75% of which are singletons. The ten largest clones take up 3% to 4% of the sample.

Each patient's primary melanoma had been surgically resected and was viewed as potentially curable, though still at risk of metastatic recurrence. Remarks on this clone: What this receptor recognizes is not known. No much larger clone is present one base from it, and per-base qualities are unavailable.

This clonotype originated in a human donor with melanoma. Input material: melanoma tumor tissue.

The DNA sequence reads TGTGCCAGCAGCTTACTAACTAGCGGGAAGGGTGAGCAGTTCTTC. The translation is CASSLLTSGKGEQFF. In this chain, TRBV11-3 is recombined with TRBJ2-1, with TRBD2 matching 10 junction bases. Ends trimmed: V by 2 bases, J by 9 bases; bases unmatched to a gene: 7. The CDR3, cysteine through phenylalanine, is 15 amino acids long. The retained sequence is limited to the CDR3, 45 bases, with the frame set at the first base. Looking up the germline V gene yields CDR1 SGHNT and CDR2 YENEEA.